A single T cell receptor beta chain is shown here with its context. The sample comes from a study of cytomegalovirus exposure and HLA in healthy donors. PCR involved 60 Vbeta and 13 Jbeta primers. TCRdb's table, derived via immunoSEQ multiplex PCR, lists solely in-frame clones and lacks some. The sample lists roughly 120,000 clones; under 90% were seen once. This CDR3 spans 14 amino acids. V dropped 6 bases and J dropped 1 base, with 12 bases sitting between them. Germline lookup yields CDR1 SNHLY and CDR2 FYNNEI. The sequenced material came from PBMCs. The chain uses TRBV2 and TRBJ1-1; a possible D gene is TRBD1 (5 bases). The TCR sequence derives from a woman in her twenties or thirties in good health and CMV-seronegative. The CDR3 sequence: CASRRQSTNTEAFF. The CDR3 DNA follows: TGTGCCAGCAGGAGACAGAGTACGAACACTGAAGCTTTCTTT.